This T cell receptor beta chain derives from a study of a mutant IDH1 vaccine in newly diagnosed glioma. Study information: Treated patients had a mean age of 40.4 years and a roughly 60% male, roughly 40% female split.

The CDR3 covers 16 residues. Germline V gene sequence: CDR1 MNHNS, CDR2 SASEGT. V lost 4 bases to trimming and J lost 0 bases, with 13 bases between them. Study-wide points: Vaccine-induced immune responses occurred in 93.3% of patients.

Only in-frame clones appear in the TCRdb table, and some are missing; sequencing was by immunoSEQ multiplex PCR. This repertoire shows some 87,000 clones, roughly 78% found once; its top ten account for roughly 7%. Time point defined: baseline, week 1 (first vaccination visit). As to treatment: pre-vaccination baseline after standard-of-care therapy. With regard to this clone: The antigen remains undetermined.

The clonotype originates from a man in his forties or fifties with glioma. The rearrangement joins TRBV6-1 to TRBJ1-3; possible D gene TRBD1, 5 bases. Here the sequenced sample was PBMCs, taken from a glioma patient treated with radiotherapy, temozolomide or both. CDR3 coding DNA: TGTGCCAGCAGTGTATCAGGGTTCTTCTCTGGAAACACCATATATTTT. It encodes CASSVSGFFSGNTIYF.